The sequence of this TCR beta chain was determined in a study of cytomegalovirus exposure and HLA in healthy donors. In the study overall: Within an early data release were about 90 million unique TCRs drawn from HLA-typed donors.

In the PCR, 60 Vbeta and 13 Jbeta primers were used. Libraries were prepared by immunoSEQ multiplex PCR; TCRdb keeps only in-frame clonotypes and omits some of them. The data contain about 160,000 clones, just under 80% of them seen just once; the ten biggest clones take up roughly 10%. Study-wide results and limits: The sole available immune exposure information was CMV serostatus. Per a later analysis, HLA-associated TCR beta chains showed more clonal expansion than other, equally common TCR beta chains.

V lost 3 bases to trimming and J lost 2 bases; unmatched junction nucleotides: 6. Germline CDR1 reads MDHEN; CDR2 reads SYDVKM. The CDR3 extends over 17 amino acids. This clone was found once. What it binds is unknown. The receptor was derived from a man aged 18 to 29 in good health and CMV-seropositive. The chain uses TRBV28 and TRBJ2-7; 14 nucleotides line up with TRBD2. The sample was PBMCs. The CDR3 DNA follows: TGTGCCAGCAGTTTGCCCTTGACTAGCGGGAGGGCCTACGAGCAGTACTTC. Its translation: CASSLPLTSGRAYEQYF.